The 18 T cell receptor beta chains below were found in one sample sequenced in a study of blood T cell repertoires in COVID-19. Using immunoSEQ multiplex PCR, the repertoire was profiled, and TCRdb retains in-frame clones only, with some absent. The sample lists around 220,000 clones, roughly 80% occurring once. Sequencing used peripheral blood. The receptors here all came from a woman aged 80 or older with COVID-19, enrolled during active disease.

V usage is TRBV7-8 and J usage is TRBJ1-2, with 7 bases that match TRBD1. CDR3 length equals 13 residues. Looked up from germline, CDR1 is SGHVS and CDR2 is FQNEAQ. After removal of 5 bases from V and 5 bases from J, the junction contained 5 bases not matched to a gene. CDR3 sequence (DNA): TGTGCCAGCAGCCCACAGGGGCGGTATGGCTACACCTTC. Its translation is CASSPQGRYGYTF.

This clone was recorded a few times. The J gene is TRBJ1-2, the V gene TRBV7-2, with TRBD1 matching over 8 bases. The V gene end was trimmed by 5 bases and the J gene end by 8 bases; junction bases not matched to a gene: 10. CDR1 is SGHTA, CDR2 FQGNSA, per germline. The CDR3 is 14 residues long. The CDR3 nucleotides are TGTGCCAGCAGCACTTGGACAGGGAATCGGGGCTACACCTTC. It specifies CASSTWTGNRGYTF. The whole variable domain, filled in from reference TRBV7-2 and TRBJ1-2, reads GAGVSQSPSNKVTEKGKDVELRCDPISGHTALYWYRQSLGQGLEFLIYFQGNSAPDKSGLPSDRFSAERTGGSVSTLTIQRTQQEDSAVYLCASSTWTGNRGYTFGSGTRLTVV.

This sequence joins TRBV3-1 (or the pseudogene TRBV3-2) and TRBJ2-2; 12 positions agree with TRBD2. The CDR3 has 18 residues. Germline V gene lookup returns CDR1 LGHDT and CDR2 YNNKEL (reference sequence). With 1 base clipped from V and 6 bases from J, the junction kept 9 bases outside the gene matches. The CDR3: CASSQVTSGGLKAGELFF. The CDR3 DNA is TGTGCCAGCAGCCAAGTGACTAGCGGGGGTCTCAAAGCCGGGGAGCTGTTTTTT.

This rearrangement joins TRBV5-1 to TRBJ1-1, with 10 bases aligning to TRBD1. The germline V gene encodes CDR1 SGHRS and CDR2 YFSETQ. After removal of 3 bases from V and 1 base from J, the junction contained 9 bases not matched to a gene. This CDR3 contains 17 residues. CDR3 in DNA: TGCGCCAGCAGCTCATCGGGACAGGGGTTGAGGAACACTGAAGCTTTCTTT. Protein sequence: CASSSSGQGLRNTEAFF. Filled out from reference TRBV5-1 and TRBJ1-1, the complete variable domain reads KAGVTQTPRYLIKTRGQQVTLSCSPISGHRSVSWYQQTPGQGLQFLFEYFSETQRNKGNFPGRFSGRQFSNSRSEMNVSTLELGDSALYLCASSSSGQGLRNTEAFFGQGTRLTVV.

The J gene is TRBJ1-2, the V gene TRBV29-1; 11 bases are a match to TRBD1. The CDR3 has 13 amino acids. The V gene end was trimmed by 7 bases and the J gene end by 9 bases; junction bases not matched to a gene: 10. CDR1 and CDR2 (germline): SQVTM, ANQGSEA. CDR3 sequence reads: CSAGTGGEVSYTF. The CDR3 DNA sequence: TGCAGCGCCGGGACAGGGGGAGAAGTGAGCTACACCTTC.

The chain combines TRBV5-6 with TRBJ1-2; 9 bases are shared with TRBD1. This CDR3 spans 15 amino acids. Unmatched junction bases numbered 8, after V lost 4 bases and J lost 4 bases. Germline V lookup: CDR1 SGHDT, CDR2 YYEEEE. The CDR3 sequence: CASSPRDRESYGYTF. For the CDR3, the DNA is TGTGCCAGCAGCCCCCGGGACAGGGAGTCCTATGGCTACACCTTC.

The table lists this clone with a few counts. V is TRBV7-9 and J is TRBJ1-3; D might be TRBD1 (5 bases). The CDR3 is 17 residues long. V was shortened by 5 bases and J by 0 bases, with 17 bases between the two germline ends. Germline CDR1 is SEHNR and CDR2 is FQNEAQ (reference sequence). CDR3 sequence (DNA): TGTGCCAGCAGCCCCGGACAAGGACTATTCTCTGGAAACACCATATATTTT. Encoded protein: CASSPGQGLFSGNTIYF.

This sequence joins TRBV28 and TRBJ1-3; 8 nucleotides agree with TRBD1. Germline V gene lookup returns CDR1 MDHEN and CDR2 SYDVKM. V gave up 2 bases and J gave up 1 base; unmatched junction bases: 7. The CDR3 extends over 17 amino acids. The CDR3 region has the DNA TGTGCCAGCAGTTTAGAATCGGGACAGGTTTCTGGAAACACCATATATTTT. It encodes CASSLESGQVSGNTIYF.

V gene TRBV5-4 combines with J gene TRBJ1-1; TRBD1 might be the D (5 bases). V was shortened by 3 bases and J by 4 bases, with 16 bases between the two germline ends. Germline CDR1 reads SGHNT; CDR2 reads YYREEE (reference sequence). This CDR3 is built from 15 residues. This CDR3 reads CASSWDWTRGTEAFF. CDR3 DNA: TGTGCCAGCAGCTGGGACTGGACTAGGGGCACTGAAGCTTTCTTT.

The CDR3 DNA follows: TGTGCCAGCAGCTCCATCCCGGGACTAGCGGTCACCGGGGAGCTGTTTTTT. Protein: CASSSIPGLAVTGELFF. The chain couples TRBV7-8 to TRBJ2-2; TRBD2 matches 11 bases. Germline V gives CDR1 SGHVS, CDR2 FQNEAQ. J was trimmed by 4 bases and V by 4 bases; bases with no gene match: 8. This CDR3 has 17 residues.

The J gene is TRBJ1-4, the V gene TRBV7-2; D gene unclear. V lost 5 bases and J 7 bases, leaving 20 bases between the germline ends. Germline-derived CDR1 and CDR2 are SGHTA and FQGNSA. CDR3 length: 16 amino acids. This CDR3 is CASSPQRGGGGEKLFF. The CDR3, as DNA: TGTGCCAGCAGCCCCCAAAGAGGTGGCGGAGGTGAAAAACTGTTTTTT.

This chain links TRBV25-1 with TRBJ1-1; D unclear. This CDR3 spans 13 amino acids. Trimming took off 4 bases at V and 5 bases at J, with 11 bases between the two ends. CDR1 is MGHDK, CDR2 SYGVNS, per germline. CDR3: CASSVLRQTEAFF. The CDR3 DNA follows: TGTGCCAGCAGTGTTTTGAGGCAAACTGAAGCTTTCTTT.

J is TRBJ1-6 and V is TRBV10-3, with 10 bases that match TRBD1. Per germline, CDR1 ENHRY and CDR2 SYGVKD. The CDR3 is made up of 15 amino acids. J gave up 9 bases and V 4 bases, and 6 bases lay outside the gene matches. The CDR3 nucleotides are TGTGCCATCAGTGCGTCCGGGACAGGGGCTTCACCCCTCCACTTT. Protein: CAISASGTGASPLHF.

The V and J genes are TRBV16 and TRBJ2-1, with D uncertain. The V gene's germline CDR1 is KGHSY and CDR2 FQNENV. The CDR3 length is 15 residues. Trimming stripped 4 bases from V and 2 bases from J, with 12 bases between. The CDR3 DNA sequence: TGTGCCAGCAGCCCGCAACGAACAGCCTACAATGAGCAGTTCTTC. Amino acids: CASSPQRTAYNEQFF. The complete variable domain, with remaining parts taken from reference TRBV16 and TRBJ2-1, reads GEEVAQTPKHLVRGEGQKAKLYCAPIKGHSYVFWYQQVLKNEFKFLISFQNENVFDETGMPKERFSAKCLPNSPCSLEIQATKLEDSAVYFCASSPQRTAYNEQFFGPGTRLTVL.

This chain joins TRBV18 and TRBJ2-7, with 7 bases lining up with TRBD1. The CDR3 has 15 residues. The germline V gene encodes CDR1 KGHSH and CDR2 LQKENI. V dropped 3 bases and J dropped 0; count of bases not matched to a gene: 5. The DNA for the CDR3 is TGTGCCAGCTCACCCGTACAGGGGCCCTCCTACGAGCAGTACTTC. This translates into CASSPVQGPSYEQYF.

In its sample, this clone was seen a few times. The chain couples TRBV5-1 to TRBJ1-1, with no clear D. Germline CDR1 and CDR2: SGHRS and YFSETQ. V was trimmed by 5 bases and J by 2 bases, leaving 10 bases between them. There are 13 residues in the CDR3. The chain's CDR3 is CASREAFNTEAFF. CDR3 in DNA: TGCGCCAGCAGGGAGGCCTTCAACACTGAAGCTTTCTTT.

This chain joins TRBV5-1 and TRBJ2-5, with D unresolved. The germline V gene has CDR1 SGHRS and CDR2 YFSETQ. The V end was cut by 0 bases, the J end by 1 base, with 7 bases between. The CDR3 contains 14 residues. In DNA, the CDR3 is TGCGCCAGCAGCTTGGGGTCAGTCCAAGAGACCCAGTACTTC. This codes for CASSLGSVQETQYF.

In this sample, this clone turned up once. The chain links TRBV27 to TRBJ1-5, with D tentatively TRBD1 (5 bases). CDR1 MNHEY and CDR2 SMNVEV come from the germline V gene (reference sequence). This CDR3 region has 15 residues. Trimming took off 3 bases at V and 0 bases at J, with 9 bases between the two ends. The CDR3 here is CASSFGGNSNQPQHF. In DNA form, the CDR3 reads TGTGCCAGCAGTTTCGGGGGGAATAGCAATCAGCCCCAGCATTTT.